The 32 T cell receptor beta chains below come from one sample, sequenced in a study of T cell repertoires in cytomegalovirus infection. TCRdb re-called the reads with MiXCR, one entry per CDR3 protein. In the table there are about 260,000 distinct CDR3 sequences, around 13% of which are singletons. Specimen: PBMCs. Receptors were obtained from a human donor in good health (CMV status not recorded). Some clones in this sample may be carry-over from other donors' samples.

In this sample, this clonotype turned up many times. CDR3 in DNA: TGTGCCAGCAGTTTTCACCCAGACGGTCCGTTCTACCAAGAGACCCAGTACTTC. Protein sequence: CASSFHPDGPFYQETQYF. The V gene is TRBV12-3 or TRBV12-4, the J gene TRBJ2-5; D is unresolved. V was cut by 3 bases and J by 0 bases, with 20 bases left in between. The CDR3 totals 18 residues.

The V and J genes are TRBV5-1 and TRBJ2-2, with D possibly matching TRBD1 (6 bases). Trimming took off 3 bases at V and 5 bases at J, with 17 bases between the two ends. This CDR3 spans 16 amino acids. CDR1 and CDR2 from the germline V gene are SGHRS and YFSETQ. DNA for the CDR3: TGCGCCAGCAGCTCGGAGACAGGCTTGAAAACCGGGGAGCTGTTTTTT. This encodes CASSSETGLKTGELFF.

This clonotype turned up a few times. The genes are TRBV29-1 and TRBJ2-7; 15 nucleotides match TRBD2. Trimming removed 4 bases from V and 7 bases from J; junction bases left unmatched: 8. The CDR3 is 15 amino acids. CDR1 SQVTM and CDR2 ANQGSEA come from the germline V gene. CDR3 amino acids: CSVGAPGLAGGEQYF. CDR3 in DNA: TGCAGCGTTGGGGCACCGGGACTAGCGGGAGGAGAGCAGTACTTC.

Only a few counts were recorded for this clonotype. The chain has TRBV10-3 and TRBJ1-4; D call uncertain. Trimming removed 8 bases at V and 8 bases at J, with 15 bases between. Germline V gene lookup returns CDR1 ENHRY and CDR2 SYGVKD. This CDR3 contains 13 residues. Here the CDR3 reads CAIAEGVEEKLFF. In DNA form, the CDR3 reads TGTGCCATCGCGGAAGGCGTGGAAGAAAAACTGTTTTTT.

This clonotype was seen only a few times. This chain links TRBV20-1 with TRBJ2-7, with TRBD2 matching 7 bases. The ends lost 1 base at V and 6 bases at J; junction bases unmatched: 9. This CDR3 contains 14 residues. In germline, CDR1 is DFQATT, CDR2 SNEGSKA (reference sequence). Written as DNA, the CDR3 is TGCAGTGCTAGAGTTGGCGGGAGTGGGTTCGAGCAGTACTTC. Encoded protein: CSARVGGSGFEQYF.

The chain uses TRBV10-2 and TRBJ1-2; no definite D call. This CDR3 region has 14 residues. CDR1 and CDR2 from the germline V gene are WSHSY and SAAADI. V lost 3 bases to trimming and J lost 4 bases, with 12 bases between them. CDR3 amino acids: CASSEVGIRYGYTF. The CDR3 DNA sequence: TGCGCCAGCAGTGAAGTAGGGATTCGCTATGGCTACACCTTC.

This chain uses TRBV6-5 with TRBJ2-7, with D unresolved. Trimming took 2 bases from V and 4 from J, leaving 9 bases between them. Germline values: CDR1 MNHEY, CDR2 SVGAGI. This CDR3 has 13 residues. CDR3 loop: CASSYTAAYEQYF. The CDR3 DNA sequence: TGTGCCAGCAGTTACACGGCAGCATACGAGCAGTACTTC.

This clonotype has only a few counts. The chain couples TRBV5-5 to TRBJ2-1, with D perhaps TRBD1 or TRBD2 (5 bases each). Per germline, CDR1 SGHKS and CDR2 YYEKEE (reference sequence). Trimming cost V 9 bases and J 7 bases, with 17 bases left between them. The CDR3 sequence is 13 residues long. CDR3 coding DNA: TGTGCCACCGCCGGTGGGACGTGGAATGAGCAGTTCTTC. It translates to CATAGGTWNEQFF.

This chain joins TRBV5-1 and TRBJ2-1, with TRBD1 identical over 11 bases. The CDR3 consists of 16 residues. Germline V lookup: CDR1 SGHRS, CDR2 YFSETQ. Unmatched junction bases numbered 11, after V lost 4 bases and J lost 8 bases. The CDR3 DNA reads TGCGCCAGCAGCACCTCCGGGACAGGGGGATTTGATGAGCAGTTCTTC. Protein: CASSTSGTGGFDEQFF.

This clonotype was counted between two and nine times. The chain uses TRBV7-3 and TRBJ1-1; possible D gene TRBD1, 5 bases. CDR1 SGHTA and CDR2 FQGTGA come from the germline V gene. There are 13 residues in the CDR3. Trimming took 3 bases from V and 3 from J, leaving 8 bases between them. The CDR3 reads CASSLIRDTEAFF. The CDR3 DNA sequence: TGTGCCAGCAGCTTGATCAGGGACACTGAAGCTTTCTTT.

This clonotype has a count of ten or more. The CDR3 DNA sequence: TGTGCCAGCAGCTCCCTAGCGGGAGGGTGGAATGAGCAGTTCTTC. This gives the protein CASSSLAGGWNEQFF. V and J are TRBV7-2 and TRBJ2-1, with TRBD2 matching 12 bases. This CDR3 spans 15 amino acids. The V gene end was trimmed by 4 bases and the J gene end by 7 bases; junction bases not matched to a gene: 5. Germline V gene lookup returns CDR1 SGHTA and CDR2 FQGNSA. The full variable domain, with the rest looked up from reference TRBV7-2 and TRBJ2-1, is GAGVSQSPSNKVTEKGKDVELRCDPISGHTALYWYRQSLGQGLEFLIYFQGNSAPDKSGLPSDRFSAERTGGSVSTLTIQRTQQEDSAVYLCASSSLAGGWNEQFFGPGTRLTVL.

The sample holds many counts of this clonotype. This sequence joins TRBV7-2 and TRBJ1-6; D perhaps matches TRBD1 (6 bases). The V gene lost 1 base and the J gene lost 8 bases, with 12 bases spanning the gap. Germline-derived CDR1 and CDR2 are SGHTA and FQGNSA. The CDR3 runs to 15 residues. The CDR3 sequence: CASSLDQGLYSPLHF. DNA of the CDR3: TGTGCCAGCAGCTTAGATCAGGGGCTTTATTCACCCCTCCACTTT.

Turning to this clonotype: This sequence may be a read error, since a much larger clone differs from it by one base. V is TRBV19 and J is TRBJ1-4; D remains ambiguous. The CDR3 contains 15 residues. The germline gives CDR1 LNHDA, CDR2 SQIVND (reference sequence). V dropped 5 bases and J dropped 7 bases, with 17 bases sitting between them. The CDR3 loop reads CASSSPALSIEKLFF. The CDR3 bases are TGTGCCAGTAGTTCGCCTGCCCTATCTATTGAAAAACTGTTTTTT.

This clonotype was seen repeatedly, ten times or more. The genes are TRBV7-6 and TRBJ2-6; TRBD1 aligns across 10 bases. V dropped 4 bases and J dropped 1; count of bases not matched to a gene: 7. Germline-derived CDR1 and CDR2 are SGHVS and FNYEAQ. This CDR3 spans 18 amino acids. The CDR3 loop reads CASSSAGTGESGANVLTF. The CDR3 bases are TGTGCCAGCAGCTCCGCCGGGACAGGGGAATCTGGGGCCAACGTCCTGACTTTC.

This clonotype was counted ten times or more. This rearrangement joins TRBV7-8 to TRBJ2-3; D remains unclear. Germline CDR1 SGHVS, CDR2 FQNEAQ. V lost 1 base and J lost 11, with 13 bases in between. The CDR3 is 13 amino acids. CDR3 bases: TGTGCCAGCAGCTTAGTCGTCGATATGGGGCAGTATTTT. This gives the protein CASSLVVDMGQYF.

A few counts support this clonotype. V is TRBV20-1 and J is TRBJ2-2; possible D gene TRBD1, 6 bases. The CDR3 has 15 residues. Trimming shortened V by 0 bases and J by 2 bases, and 10 bases separated the two germline ends. Germline V CDR1 and CDR2: DFQATT, SNEGSKA (reference sequence). The CDR3 sequence: CSAREGRGNTGELFF. The CDR3 coding sequence is TGCAGTGCTAGAGAGGGCAGGGGCAACACCGGGGAGCTGTTTTTT.

This clonotype was observed a handful of times. This chain uses TRBV12-3 or TRBV12-4 with TRBJ2-7; 9 nucleotides align to TRBD2. After removal of 3 bases from V and 3 bases from J, the junction contained 6 bases not matched to a gene. The length of the CDR3 is 15 residues. The CDR3 DNA sequence: TGTGCCAGCAGTTTCCCCAGCGGGGGGTTCTACGAGCAGTACTTC. Its translation is CASSFPSGGFYEQYF.

In this sample, this clonotype turned up many times. This rearrangement joins TRBV20-1 to TRBJ2-7, with D perhaps matching TRBD1 or TRBD2 (5 bases each). Germline CDR1 reads DFQATT; CDR2 reads SNEGSKA (reference sequence). The V end was cut by 0 bases, the J end by 5 bases, with 11 bases between. This CDR3 has 13 residues. The CDR3, as DNA: TGCAGTGCTAGAGATTCGGGGACGCACGAGCAGTACTTC. As protein: CSARDSGTHEQYF.

This clonotype occurred many times. This chain uses TRBV6-1 with TRBJ1-5; TRBD1 might be the D (6 bases). V gave up 6 bases and J gave up 2 bases, with 11 bases separating them. The germline V gene encodes CDR1 MNHNS and CDR2 SASEGT. This CDR3 is built from 14 residues. The CDR3 protein is CASSYRAGNQPQHF. CDR3 DNA sequence: TGTGCCAGCAGCTACAGGGCTGGCAATCAGCCCCAGCATTTT.

The genes are TRBV6-6 and TRBJ1-2; 12 bases are a match to TRBD1. J lost 4 bases, V lost 5 bases, and 8 bases had no gene match. The CDR3 is 16 amino acids. In germline, CDR1 is MNHNY, CDR2 SVGAGI (reference sequence). CDR3: CASSNTGTGGGYGYTF. In DNA form, the CDR3 reads TGTGCCAGCAGTAACACCGGGACAGGGGGCGGCTATGGCTACACCTTC.

This clonotype has a count of ten or more. V is TRBV7-2 and J is TRBJ2-2, with TRBD2 identical over 13 bases. The CDR3 totals 18 residues. V shed 2 bases, J shed 0 bases, and the junction held 3 bases outside the gene matches. CDR1 is SGHTA, CDR2 FQGNSA, per germline. CDR3 amino acids: CASSLLGLAGANTGELFF. In nucleotides, the CDR3 is TGTGCCAGCAGCTTACTCGGACTAGCGGGAGCGAACACCGGGGAGCTGTTTTTT.

This clonotype has more than one count but fewer than ten. The chain joins TRBV20-1 to TRBJ2-3, with D possibly matching TRBD2 (6 bases). V was pared by 3 bases and J by 5 bases, with 12 bases between. The CDR3 has 13 amino acids. CDR1 is DFQATT and CDR2 is SNEGSKA in the germline V gene (reference sequence). Here the CDR3 reads CSASGGPGDTQYF. Here the CDR3 DNA reads TGCAGTGCTAGCGGGGGACCAGGAGATACGCAGTATTTT.

The V call is TRBV29-1, the J call TRBJ2-5, with 10 nucleotides matching TRBD2. CDR1 SQVTM and CDR2 ANQGSEA come from the germline V gene. The ends lost 6 bases at V and 5 bases at J; junction bases unmatched: 15. There are 16 residues in the CDR3. CDR3 coding DNA: TGCAGCGTCCTCCTGTTCCCGTCAGCGGGGGGGGAGACCCAGTACTTC. This codes for CSVLLFPSAGGETQYF.

V usage is TRBV28 and J usage is TRBJ2-2, with 9 bases aligning to TRBD2. The ends lost 6 bases at V and 7 bases at J; junction bases unmatched: 6. The CDR3 contains 14 residues. CDR1 MDHEN and CDR2 SYDVKM come from the germline V gene. The CDR3, as DNA: TGTGCCAGCAGGTTAGCGGGAGCGAGCGGGGAGCTGTTTTTT. Its protein is CASRLAGASGELFF.

This clonotype was seen a handful of times. This chain connects TRBV29-1 to TRBJ2-7; maybe TRBD2 (5 bases). V gave up 6 bases and J gave up 0 bases, with 12 bases separating them. Looked up from germline, CDR1 is SQVTM and CDR2 is ANQGSEA. This CDR3 comprises 13 residues. The CDR3 region is CSVLTGSSYEQYF. DNA of the CDR3: TGCAGCGTCCTGACGGGAAGCTCCTACGAGCAGTACTTC.

This clonotype was recorded many times. This chain links TRBV6-6 with TRBJ2-6; 8 bases fit TRBD1. CDR3 length: 18 amino acids. V gave up 2 bases and J gave up 0 bases; unmatched junction bases: 6. Germline assignment: CDR1 MNHNY and CDR2 SVGAGI (reference sequence). CDR3 residues: CASSYRTGPSSGANVLTF. The CDR3 region has the DNA TGTGCCAGCAGTTACAGGACAGGGCCCAGCTCTGGGGCCAACGTCCTGACTTTC.

V is TRBV6-1 and J is TRBJ2-2; possibly TRBD1 for D (6 bases). V dropped 6 bases and J dropped 3 bases, with 20 bases sitting between them. The germline gives CDR1 MNHNS, CDR2 SASEGT. The CDR3 totals 17 residues. CDR3 in DNA: TGTGCCAGCAGGAGCCGCACAGGGTCCGGGGACACCGGGGAGCTGTTTTTT. Protein sequence: CASRSRTGSGDTGELFF.

In this sample, this clonotype turned up many times. The chain employs TRBV7-2 and TRBJ2-4, with 11 bases aligning to TRBD2. CDR1 and CDR2 (germline): SGHTA, FQGNSA. This CDR3 spans 17 amino acids. Trimming took 2 bases from V and 9 from J; bases not matched to a gene: 12. CDR3 residues: CASSLRHIGTSGGIQYF. CDR3 sequence (DNA): TGTGCCAGCAGCTTACGACATATAGGGACTAGCGGAGGCATTCAGTACTTC. Full variable domain (remainder filled in from reference TRBV7-2 and TRBJ2-4): GAGVSQSPSNKVTEKGKDVELRCDPISGHTALYWYRQSLGQGLEFLIYFQGNSAPDKSGLPSDRFSAERTGGSVSTLTIQRTQQEDSAVYLCASSLRHIGTSGGIQYFGAGTRLSVL.

This clonotype appeared a few times. The chain employs TRBV4-1 and TRBJ2-1, with 8 bases identical to TRBD2. After removal of 0 bases from V and 7 bases from J, the junction contained 8 bases not matched to a gene. The CDR3 is made up of 16 amino acids. CDR1 and CDR2 from the germline V gene are MGHRA and YSYEKL. The CDR3: CASSQEAGGGTNEQFF. CDR3 DNA sequence: TGCGCCAGCAGCCAAGAGGCGGGCGGGGGGACTAATGAGCAGTTCTTC.

In its sample, this clonotype was seen many times. The chain combines TRBV6-1 with TRBJ2-3; 12 bases fit TRBD2. Per the germline V gene, CDR1 is MNHNS and CDR2 is SASEGT. The CDR3 runs to 18 residues. Trimming took 6 bases from V and 1 from J; bases not matched to a gene: 11. The CDR3 nucleotides are TGTGCCAGCAGATATACTAGCGGGGGGCCCTCCCGCACAGATACGCAGTATTTT. It yields the protein CASRYTSGGPSRTDTQYF.

In its sample, this clonotype was seen a few times. This chain joins TRBV29-1 and TRBJ2-3; 9 bases are a match to TRBD1. Losses at the gene ends were 7 bases for V and 6 bases for J; bases not matched to a gene: 5. Looked up from germline, CDR1 is SQVTM and CDR2 is ANQGSEA. The CDR3 contains 12 residues. CDR3 sequence (DNA): TGCAGCGCCGGGACAGGGAGCGATACGCAGTATTTT. Residues: CSAGTGSDTQYF.

This clonotype has at least ten counts. The chain combines TRBV7-9 with TRBJ1-6, with 9 bases lining up with TRBD1. CDR3 size: 16 residues. With V trimmed by 4 bases and J by 4 bases, 5 bases remained unmatched. Germline values: CDR1 SEHNR, CDR2 FQNEAQ (reference sequence). The CDR3 coding sequence is TGTGCCAGCAGCTCCGCAGACAGGGGGTATAATTCACCCCTCCACTTT. Translated, it gives CASSSADRGYNSPLHF.